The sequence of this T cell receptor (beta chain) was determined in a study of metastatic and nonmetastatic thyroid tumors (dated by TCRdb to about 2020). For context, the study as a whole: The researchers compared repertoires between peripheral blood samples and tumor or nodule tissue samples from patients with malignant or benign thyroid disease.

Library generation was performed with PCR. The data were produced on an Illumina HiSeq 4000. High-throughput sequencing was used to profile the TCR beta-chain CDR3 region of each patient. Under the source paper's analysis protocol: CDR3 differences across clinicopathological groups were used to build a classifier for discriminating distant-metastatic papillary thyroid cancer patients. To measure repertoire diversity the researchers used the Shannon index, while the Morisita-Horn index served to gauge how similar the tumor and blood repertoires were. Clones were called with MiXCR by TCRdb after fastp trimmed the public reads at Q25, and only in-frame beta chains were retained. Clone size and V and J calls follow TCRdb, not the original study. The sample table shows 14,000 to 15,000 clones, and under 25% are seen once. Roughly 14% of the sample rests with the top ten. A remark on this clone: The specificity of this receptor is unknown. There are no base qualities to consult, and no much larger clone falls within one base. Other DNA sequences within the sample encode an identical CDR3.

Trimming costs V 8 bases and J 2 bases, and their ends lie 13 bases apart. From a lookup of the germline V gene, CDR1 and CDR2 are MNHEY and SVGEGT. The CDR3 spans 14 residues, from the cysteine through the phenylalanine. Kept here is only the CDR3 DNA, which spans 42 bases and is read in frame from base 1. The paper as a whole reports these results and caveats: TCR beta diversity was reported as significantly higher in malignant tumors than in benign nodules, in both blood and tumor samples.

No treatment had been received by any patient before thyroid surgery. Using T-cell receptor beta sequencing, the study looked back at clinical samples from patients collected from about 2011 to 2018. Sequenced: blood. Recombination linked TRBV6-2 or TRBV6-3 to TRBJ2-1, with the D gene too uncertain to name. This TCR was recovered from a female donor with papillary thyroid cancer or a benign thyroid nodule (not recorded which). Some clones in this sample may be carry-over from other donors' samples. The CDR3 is CASPSGLPYNEQFF. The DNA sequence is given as TGTGCCAGCCCGTCGGGTTTACCCTACAATGAGCAGTTCTTC.